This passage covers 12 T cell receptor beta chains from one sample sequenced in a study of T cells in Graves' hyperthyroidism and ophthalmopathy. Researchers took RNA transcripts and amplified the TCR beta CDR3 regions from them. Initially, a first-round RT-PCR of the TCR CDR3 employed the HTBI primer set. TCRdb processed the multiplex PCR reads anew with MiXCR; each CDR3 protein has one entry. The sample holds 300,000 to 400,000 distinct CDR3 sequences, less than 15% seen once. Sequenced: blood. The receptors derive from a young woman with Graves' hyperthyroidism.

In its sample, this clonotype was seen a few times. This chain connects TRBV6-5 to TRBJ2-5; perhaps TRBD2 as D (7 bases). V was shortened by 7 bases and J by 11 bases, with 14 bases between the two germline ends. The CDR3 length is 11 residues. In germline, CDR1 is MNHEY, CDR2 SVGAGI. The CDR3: CASTLGGQQYF. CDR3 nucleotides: TGTGCCAGCACCCTCGGGGGGCAACAGTACTTC.

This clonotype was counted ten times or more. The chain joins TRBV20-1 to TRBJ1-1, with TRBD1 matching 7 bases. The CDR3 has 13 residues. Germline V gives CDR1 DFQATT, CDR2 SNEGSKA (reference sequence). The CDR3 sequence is CAQVSGQTTEAFF. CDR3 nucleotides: TGCGCACAAGTCTCGGGACAGACCACTGAAGCTTTCTTT.

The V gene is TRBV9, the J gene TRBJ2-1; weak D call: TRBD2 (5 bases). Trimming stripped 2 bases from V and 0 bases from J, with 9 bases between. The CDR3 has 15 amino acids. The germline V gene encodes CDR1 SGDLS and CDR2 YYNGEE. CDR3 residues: CASSVDYASYNEQFF. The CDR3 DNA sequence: TGTGCCAGCAGCGTCGACTATGCCTCCTACAATGAGCAGTTCTTC.

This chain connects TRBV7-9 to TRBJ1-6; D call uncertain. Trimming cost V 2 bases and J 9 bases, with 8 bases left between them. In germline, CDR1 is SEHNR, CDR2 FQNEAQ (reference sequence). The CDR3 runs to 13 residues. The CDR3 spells CASSLLNSSPLHF. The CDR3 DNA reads TGTGCCAGCAGCTTACTGAATTCTTCACCCCTCCACTTT.

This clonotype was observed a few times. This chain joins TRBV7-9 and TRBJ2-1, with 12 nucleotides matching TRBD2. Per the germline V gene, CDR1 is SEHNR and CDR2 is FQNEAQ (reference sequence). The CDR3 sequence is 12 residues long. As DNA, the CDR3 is TGTGCGGTACTAGCGGGAGGTAATGAGCAGTTCTTC. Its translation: CAVLAGGNEQFF.

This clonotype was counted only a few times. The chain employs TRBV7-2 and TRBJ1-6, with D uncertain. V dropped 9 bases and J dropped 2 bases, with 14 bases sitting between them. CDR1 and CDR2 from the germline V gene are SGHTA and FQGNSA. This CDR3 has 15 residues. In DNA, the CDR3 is TGTGCCAGTGCCCGTAGGGAAGCCTATAATTCACCCCTCCACTTT. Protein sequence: CASARREAYNSPLHF.

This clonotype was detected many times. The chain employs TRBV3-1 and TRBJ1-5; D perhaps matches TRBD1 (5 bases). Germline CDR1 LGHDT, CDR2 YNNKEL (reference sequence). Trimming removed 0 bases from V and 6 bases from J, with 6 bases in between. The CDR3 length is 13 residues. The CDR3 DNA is TGTGCCAGCAGCCAAGAAGGGGCTCAGCCCCAGCATTTT. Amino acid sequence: CASSQEGAQPQHF.

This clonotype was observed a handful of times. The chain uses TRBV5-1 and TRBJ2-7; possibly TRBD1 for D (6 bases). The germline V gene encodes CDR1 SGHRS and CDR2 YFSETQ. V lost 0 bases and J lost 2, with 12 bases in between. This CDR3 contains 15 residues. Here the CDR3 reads CASSLVRQGTYEQYF. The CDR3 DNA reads TGCGCCAGCAGCTTGGTTCGGCAGGGGACCTACGAGCAGTACTTC.

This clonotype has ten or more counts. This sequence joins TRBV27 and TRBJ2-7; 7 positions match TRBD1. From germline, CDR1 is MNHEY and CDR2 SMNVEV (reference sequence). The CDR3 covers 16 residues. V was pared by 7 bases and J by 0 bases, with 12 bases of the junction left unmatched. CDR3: CASTPGPTGSSYEQYF. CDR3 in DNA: TGTGCCAGCACCCCAGGCCCGACAGGGAGCTCCTACGAGCAGTACTTC.

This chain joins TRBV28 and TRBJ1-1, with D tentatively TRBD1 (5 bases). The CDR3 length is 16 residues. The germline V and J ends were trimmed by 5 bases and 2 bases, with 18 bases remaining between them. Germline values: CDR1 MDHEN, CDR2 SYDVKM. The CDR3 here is CASSPATTGKNTEAFF. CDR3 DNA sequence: TGTGCCAGCAGTCCGGCGACCACAGGAAAAAACACTGAAGCTTTCTTT.

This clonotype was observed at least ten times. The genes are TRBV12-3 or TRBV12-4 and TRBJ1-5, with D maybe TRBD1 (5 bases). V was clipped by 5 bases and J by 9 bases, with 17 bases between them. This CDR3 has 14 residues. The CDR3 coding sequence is TGTGCCAGCAGTGCAGGCCAGGGTTCGTTGCCCCAGCATTTT. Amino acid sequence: CASSAGQGSLPQHF.

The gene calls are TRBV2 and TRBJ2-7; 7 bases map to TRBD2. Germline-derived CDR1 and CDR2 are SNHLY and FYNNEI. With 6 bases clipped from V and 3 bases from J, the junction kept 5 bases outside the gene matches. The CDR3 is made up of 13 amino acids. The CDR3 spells CASRGGGLYEQYF. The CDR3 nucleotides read TGTGCCAGCAGGGGCGGGGGACTCTACGAGCAGTACTTC.